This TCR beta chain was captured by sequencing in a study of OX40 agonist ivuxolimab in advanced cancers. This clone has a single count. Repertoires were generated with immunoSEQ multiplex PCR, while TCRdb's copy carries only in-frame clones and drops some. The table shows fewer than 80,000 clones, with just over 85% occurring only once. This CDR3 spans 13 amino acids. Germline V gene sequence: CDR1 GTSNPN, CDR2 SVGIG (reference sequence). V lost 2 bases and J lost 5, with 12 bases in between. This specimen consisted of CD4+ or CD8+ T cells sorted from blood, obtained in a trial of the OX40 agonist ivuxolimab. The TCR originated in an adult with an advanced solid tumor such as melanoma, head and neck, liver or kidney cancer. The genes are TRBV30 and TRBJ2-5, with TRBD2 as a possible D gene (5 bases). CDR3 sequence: CAWSLSGGETQYF. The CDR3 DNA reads TGTGCCTGGAGTTTGAGCGGCGGGGAGACCCAGTACTTC.